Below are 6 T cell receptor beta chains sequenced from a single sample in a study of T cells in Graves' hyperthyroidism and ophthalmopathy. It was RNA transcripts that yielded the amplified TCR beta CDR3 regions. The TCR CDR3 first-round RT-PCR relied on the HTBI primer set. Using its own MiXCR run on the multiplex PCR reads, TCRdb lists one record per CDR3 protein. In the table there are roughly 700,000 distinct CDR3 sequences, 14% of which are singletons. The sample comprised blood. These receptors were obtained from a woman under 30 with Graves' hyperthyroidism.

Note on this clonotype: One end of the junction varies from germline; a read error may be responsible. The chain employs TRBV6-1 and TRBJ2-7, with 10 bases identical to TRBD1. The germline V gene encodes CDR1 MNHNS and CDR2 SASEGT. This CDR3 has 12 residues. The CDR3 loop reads CTSGQGDDEQYF. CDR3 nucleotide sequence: TGTACCAGTGGACAGGGGGACGACGAGCAGTACTTC.

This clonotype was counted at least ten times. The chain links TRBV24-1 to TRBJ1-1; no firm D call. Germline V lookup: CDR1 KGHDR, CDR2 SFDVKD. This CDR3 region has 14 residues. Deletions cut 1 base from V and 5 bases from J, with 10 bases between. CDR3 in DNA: TGTGCCACCAGTGATTTAGCGGGGTGGACTGAAGCTTTCTTT. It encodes CATSDLAGWTEAFF.

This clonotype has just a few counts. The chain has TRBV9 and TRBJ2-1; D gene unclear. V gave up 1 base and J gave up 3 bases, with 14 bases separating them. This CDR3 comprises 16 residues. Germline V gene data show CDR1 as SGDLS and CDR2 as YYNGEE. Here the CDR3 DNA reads TGTGCCAGCAGCGTAAGCACAGCGAATTTCTACAATGAGCAGTTCTTC. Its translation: CASSVSTANFYNEQFF. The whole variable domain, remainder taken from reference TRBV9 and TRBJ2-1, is DSGVTQTPKHLITATGQRVTLRCSPRSGDLSVYWYQQSLDQGLQFLIQYYNGEERAKGNILERFSAQQFPDLHSELNLSSLELGDSALYFCASSVSTANFYNEQFFGPGTRLTVL.

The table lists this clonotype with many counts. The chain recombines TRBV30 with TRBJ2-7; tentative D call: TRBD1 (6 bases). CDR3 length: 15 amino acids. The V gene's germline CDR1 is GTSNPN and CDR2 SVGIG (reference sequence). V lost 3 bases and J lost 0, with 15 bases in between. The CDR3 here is CAWSPQGTHSYEQYF. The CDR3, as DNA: TGTGCCTGGAGCCCACAAGGGACACACTCCTACGAGCAGTACTTC.

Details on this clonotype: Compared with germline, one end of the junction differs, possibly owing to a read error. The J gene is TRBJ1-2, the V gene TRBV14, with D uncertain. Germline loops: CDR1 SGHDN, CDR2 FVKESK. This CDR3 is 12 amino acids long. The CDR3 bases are TGTGCCAGCAGCGAAGAGGGATGGGCTTACACCTTC. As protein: CASSEEGWAYTF.

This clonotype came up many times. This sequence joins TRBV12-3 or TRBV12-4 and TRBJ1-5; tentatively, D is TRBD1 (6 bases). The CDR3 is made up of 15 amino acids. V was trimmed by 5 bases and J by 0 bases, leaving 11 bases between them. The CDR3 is CASSTGQFSNQPQHF. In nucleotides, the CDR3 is TGTGCCAGCAGTACAGGACAGTTTAGCAATCAGCCCCAGCATTTT.